This T cell receptor beta chain was captured by sequencing in a study of shared clonotypes between healthy human individuals. V lost 2 bases to trimming and J lost 4 bases, with 17 bases between them. The CDR3 consists of 16 residues. The germline gives CDR1 MNHEY, CDR2 SMNVEV (reference sequence). Only in-frame clones appear in the TCRdb table, and some are missing; sequencing was by immunoSEQ multiplex PCR. The table includes approximately 2,000,000 clones, 85% to 95% detected once. Sequenced: naive CD4+ T cells from PBMCs. Subset: CD45RA+ positively selected. The J gene is TRBJ1-2, the V gene TRBV27, with D possibly matching TRBD1 (6 bases). This clonotype was obtained from a man between 18 and 35 years old in good health. Some clones in this sample may be carry-over from other donors' samples. This CDR3 is CASSLISGTSFYGYTF. CDR3 nucleotide sequence: TGTGCCAGCAGTTTAATTTCCGGGACAAGTTTCTATGGCTACACCTTC.